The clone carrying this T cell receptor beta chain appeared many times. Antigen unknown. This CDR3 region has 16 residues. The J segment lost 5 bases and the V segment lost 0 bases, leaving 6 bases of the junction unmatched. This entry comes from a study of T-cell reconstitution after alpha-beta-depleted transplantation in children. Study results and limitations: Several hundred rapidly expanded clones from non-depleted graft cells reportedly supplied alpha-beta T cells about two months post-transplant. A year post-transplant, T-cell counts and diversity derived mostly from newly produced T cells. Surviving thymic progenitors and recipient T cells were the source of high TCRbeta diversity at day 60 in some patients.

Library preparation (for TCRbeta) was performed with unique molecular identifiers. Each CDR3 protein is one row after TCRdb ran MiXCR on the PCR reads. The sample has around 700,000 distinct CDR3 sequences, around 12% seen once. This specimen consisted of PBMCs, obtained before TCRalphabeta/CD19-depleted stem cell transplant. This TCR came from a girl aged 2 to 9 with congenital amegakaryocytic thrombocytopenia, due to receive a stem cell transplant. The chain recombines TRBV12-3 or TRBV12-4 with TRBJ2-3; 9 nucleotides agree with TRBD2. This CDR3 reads CASSLAPSGTGDTQYF. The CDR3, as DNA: TGTGCCAGCAGTTTAGCGCCTAGCGGGACCGGAGATACGCAGTATTTT.